This entry lists 5 T cell receptor beta chains sequenced from one sample in a study of blood T cells in healthy people across ages. For the second PCR, which ran for about 6 to 11 cycles, a sample-barcoded 5' primer and a J-beta primer mix were used. TCRdb redid the calling of the 5' RACE reads with MiXCR, one entry per CDR3 protein. The sample shows 1.5 million to 2 million distinct CDR3 sequences, more than 35% of them seen only once. Input material: blood. The receptors here all came from a human donor in good health.

This chain uses TRBV7-2 with TRBJ1-2; D not resolved. V lost 5 bases to trimming and J lost 4 bases, with 14 bases between them. Germline assignment: CDR1 SGHTA and CDR2 FQGNSA. This CDR3 is 14 amino acids long. The DNA for the CDR3 is TGTGCCAGCAGCGTCGCGTTAGGGAGCTATGGCTACACCTTC. Amino acid sequence: CASSVALGSYGYTF.

The chain joins TRBV7-2 to TRBJ2-3; 10 nucleotides line up with TRBD2. This CDR3 comprises 15 residues. V lost 6 bases, J lost 3 bases, and 6 bases stayed unmatched. From germline, CDR1 is SGHTA and CDR2 FQGNSA. The CDR3 DNA follows: TGTGCCAGCAGATCCAGCGGGGGGGGGACAGATACGCAGTATTTT. It specifies CASRSSGGGTDTQYF.

In its sample, this clonotype was seen a few times. The chain uses TRBV28 and TRBJ2-4; 7 positions match TRBD1. With the DNA end fitting TRBJ2-5 better, the J assignment may be wrong. The CDR3 totals 11 residues. Germline CDR1 reads MDHEN; CDR2 reads SYDVKM. Here the CDR3 DNA reads TGTGCCACCAGGACAGGAGAGACCCAGTACTTC. Protein: CATRTGETQYF.

This clonotype was counted only a few times. Sequence at one end of the junction differs from germline and may be a read error. This chain connects TRBV7-2 to TRBJ2-6; D gene uncertain. The germline V gene encodes CDR1 SGHTA and CDR2 FQGNSA. The CDR3 has 13 residues. CDR3 in DNA: TGTGCCAACAGCTTAGCTGGGGCCAACGTCCTGACTTTC. Translated, it gives CANSLAGANVLTF.

The chain couples TRBV19 to TRBJ2-7, with D possibly being TRBD2 (5 bases). Germline CDR1 is LNHDA and CDR2 is SQIVND (reference sequence). V shed 1 base and J shed 1 base, with 8 bases lying between them. The CDR3 consists of 14 residues. The CDR3 DNA sequence: TGTGCCAGTAGTATAGGGGGAGCTTCCTACGAGCAGTACTTC. Translation gives CASSIGGASYEQYF.